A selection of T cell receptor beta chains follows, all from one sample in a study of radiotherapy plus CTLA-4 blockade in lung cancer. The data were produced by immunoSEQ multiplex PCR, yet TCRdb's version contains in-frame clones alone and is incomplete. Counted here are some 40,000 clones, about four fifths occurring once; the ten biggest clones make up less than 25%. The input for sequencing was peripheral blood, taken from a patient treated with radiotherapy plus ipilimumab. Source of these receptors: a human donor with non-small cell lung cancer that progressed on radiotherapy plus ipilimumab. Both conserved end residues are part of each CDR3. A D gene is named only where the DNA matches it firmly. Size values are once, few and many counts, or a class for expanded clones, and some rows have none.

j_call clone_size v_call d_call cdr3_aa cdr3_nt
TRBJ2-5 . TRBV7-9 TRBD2 CALTLAGDQETQYF TGTGCCCTAACGCTAGCGGGGGACCAAGAGACCCAGTACTTC
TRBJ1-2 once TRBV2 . CASSEGAGANYGYTF TGTGCCAGCAGTGAAGGGGCGGGGGCTAACTATGGCTACACCTTC
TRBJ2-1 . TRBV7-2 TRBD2 CASSQSGAYNEQFF TGTGCCAGCAGCCAGAGCGGGGCATACAATGAGCAGTTCTTC
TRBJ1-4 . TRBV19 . CASSRGGAANEKLFF TGTGCCAGTAGTCGTGGGGGGGCAGCTAATGAAAAACTGTTTTTT
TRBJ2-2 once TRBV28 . CAISLGTNTGELFF TGTGCTATATCGTTGGGCACGAACACCGGGGAGCTGTTTTTT
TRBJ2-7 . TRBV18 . CASSPGPTTLEQYF TGTGCCAGCTCACCTGGCCCGACTACCCTCGAGCAGTACTTC
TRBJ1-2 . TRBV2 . CASSEGQDYYYGYTF TGTGCCAGCAGTGAAGGACAGGATTACTACTATGGCTACACCTTC
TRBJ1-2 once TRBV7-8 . CASSPPGGLYTF TGTGCCAGCAGCCCCCCGGGGGGGCTGTACACCTTC
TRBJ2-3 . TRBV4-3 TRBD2 CASSQELAGGSPRTDTQYF TGCGCCAGCAGCCAAGAGTTAGCGGGGGGCTCACCCCGCACAGATACGCAGTATTTT
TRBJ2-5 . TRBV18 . CASSPRDWSKETQYF TGTGCCAGCTCACCACGGGACTGGAGTAAAGAGACCCAGTACTTC
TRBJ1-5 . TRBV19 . CASSIGWGPGSNQPQHF TGTGCCAGTAGTATAGGGTGGGGGCCTGGTAGCAATCAGCCCCAGCATTTT
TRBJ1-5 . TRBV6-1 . CASSEGQVGGTNF TGTGCCAGCAGTGAAGGACAGGTTGGGGGTACGAATTTT
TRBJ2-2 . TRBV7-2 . CASSFQGGTGELFF TGTGCCAGCAGCTTTCAGGGGGGCACCGGGGAGCTGTTTTTT
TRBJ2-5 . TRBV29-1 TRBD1 CSVRDTGGGLETQYF TGCAGCGTGAGAGACACAGGGGGCGGACTAGAGACCCAGTACTTC
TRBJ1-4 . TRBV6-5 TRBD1 CASSYSGTGGGEKLFF TGTGCCAGCAGTTACTCGGGGACAGGGGGAGGTGAAAAACTGTTTTTT
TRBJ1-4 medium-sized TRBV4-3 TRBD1 CASSAQGAREKLFF TGCGCCAGCAGCGCTCAGGGGGCGAGAGAAAAACTGTTTTTT
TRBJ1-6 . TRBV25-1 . CASSARVPSYNSPLHF TGTGCCAGCAGTGCCCGAGTCCCGAGCTATAATTCACCCCTCCACTTT